These T cell receptor beta chains were read from a single sample in a study of metastatic and nonmetastatic thyroid tumors. TCRdb re-clonotyped the PCR reads through MiXCR. This sample has about 92,000 clones; approximately 15% occur once, and the top ten carry 3.6%. The material sequenced was blood. These receptors all come from a female donor with papillary thyroid cancer or a benign thyroid nodule (not recorded which). Some clones in this sample may be carry-over from other donors' samples. Both conserved end residues are part of each CDR3. D genes are given only for firm matches. Where a row states a size, it is once, few, many or the class of an expanded clone; other rows omit it.

d_call	v_call	clone_size	j_call	cdr3_nt	cdr3_aa
TRBD1	TRBV6-1	many	TRBJ2-7	TGTGCCATCTCGCCAGGGGGCAAGGGCGAGCAGTACTTC	CAISPGGKGEQYF
-	TRBV5-1	many	TRBJ1-2	TGCGCCAGCAGCCTCGTCAGAGGTAACTATGGCTACACCTTC	CASSLVRGNYGYTF
TRBD1	TRBV5-1	many	TRBJ1-2	TGCGCCAGCAGCCCCGGACAGGCAGTAGGAGGCTACACCTTC	CASSPGQAVGGYTF
-	TRBV20-1	many	TRBJ2-7	TGCAGTGCTATTGGGAGCTCCTACGAGCAGTACTTC	CSAIGSSYEQYF
TRBD2	TRBV7-6	-	TRBJ2-3	TGTGTCAGCAGTCCTAGCGGGGCATCCACAGATACGCAGTATTTT	CVSSPSGASTDTQYF
-	TRBV12-3/TRBV12-4	-	TRBJ2-2	TGTGCCAGCAGTTTCTTGGGGTCTCTGGGACAATCCATTTACACCGGGGAGTTGTTTTTT	CASSFLGSLGQSIYTGELFF
TRBD1	TRBV6-2/TRBV6-3	few	TRBJ2-7	TGTGCCAGCAGTATTTACTCGGGACAGGGTTTCGACGAGCAGTACTTC	CASSIYSGQGFDEQYF
-	TRBV27	many	TRBJ1-5	TGTGCCAGCAGTTTTGGGGACAGCAATCAGCCCCAGCATTTT	CASSFGDSNQPQHF
TRBD1	TRBV6-2/TRBV6-3	many	TRBJ2-6	TGTGCCAGCACCAAGGGACAGGGATCTGGGGCCAACGTCCTGACTTTC	CASTKGQGSGANVLTF
TRBD1	TRBV24-1	many	TRBJ1-1	TGTGCCACCAGCAGTTCGACAGGGTTGAACACTGAAGCTTTCTTT	CATSSSTGLNTEAFF
TRBD2	TRBV7-3	many	TRBJ2-1	TGTGCCAGCAGCTCGCCGGGACTAAACAATGAGCAGTTCTTC	CASSSPGLNNEQFF
TRBD1	TRBV25-1	-	TRBJ1-5	TGTGCCAGCAGTCGGGCAGGGGGTAAGCAGCCCCAGCATTTT	CASSRAGGKQPQHF
-	TRBV7-8	many	TRBJ1-1	TGTGCCAGCAGCTTAGGTTTTGACCACCGGGCTTTCTTT	CASSLGFDHRAFF
-	TRBV14	many	TRBJ1-5	TGTGCCAGCAGCCAAGGGGTGGACAGCCTGATCCACGGAAGTCAGCCCCAGCATTTT	CASSQGVDSLIHGSQPQHF
TRBD1	TRBV4-1	many	TRBJ1-6	TGCGCCAGCAGCCAAAAACCAGCCCGGGACAGGGGCTCCTATAATTCACCCCTCCACTTT	CASSQKPARDRGSYNSPLHF
-	TRBV10-2	many	TRBJ1-1	TGCGCCAGCGGGGGGGACTCGAACACTGAAGCTTTCTTT	CASGGDSNTEAFF
-	TRBV27	many	TRBJ2-2	TGTGCCAGCAGTCGGCGAAAAATAGGGGGTTGGGCCGGGGAGCTGTTTTTT	CASSRRKIGGWAGELFF
-	TRBV6-2/TRBV6-3	many	TRBJ1-6	TGTGCCAGCAGTTTTACAGGTAGCGCACCCCTCCACTTT	CASSFTGSAPLHF
TRBD2	TRBV6-6	-	TRBJ2-1	TGTGCCAGCAGCTACTCTAGCGGGACCTACAATGAGCAGTTCTTC	CASSYSSGTYNEQFF
TRBD1	TRBV20-1	many	TRBJ2-7	TGCAGCCTAACCGGGACAGAAGACTACGAGCAGTACTTC	CSLTGTEDYEQYF
-	TRBV15	many	TRBJ1-1	TGTGCCACCAGCAGAGCCGTGAACACTGAAGCTTTCTTT	CATSRAVNTEAFF
TRBD1	TRBV7-9	many	TRBJ2-1	TGTGCCAGCAGCTCCGGACAGGGACAGTACAATGAGCAGTTCTTC	CASSSGQGQYNEQFF
-	TRBV4-2	many	TRBJ2-2	TGTGCCAGCAGCCCACAGGGAGACACCGGGGAGCTGTTTTTT	CASSPQGDTGELFF
-	TRBV30	many	TRBJ2-7	TGTGCCTGGAGTGTTAGGGTAGCCTACGAGCAGTACTTC	CAWSVRVAYEQYF
-	TRBV6-1	few	TRBJ2-1	TGTGCCAGCAGTGAAGCCCAACGGTTGGGGGCCACCTCAAGCTCCTACAATGAGCAGTTCTTC	CASSEAQRLGATSSSYNEQFF
-	TRBV2	few	TRBJ1-2	TGTGCCAACAGAGCGACGGGGCTATGCTACACCTTC	CANRATGLCYTF
-	TRBV5-1	many	TRBJ2-5	TGCGCCAGCATGTTTCAAGAGACCCAGTACTTC	CASMFQETQYF
-	TRBV28	few	TRBJ2-7	TGTGCCAGCAGTCAGCGGACTCCCTACGAGCAGTACTTC	CASSQRTPYEQYF
TRBD1	TRBV18	many	TRBJ1-3	TGTGCCAGCTCACCACCCCTTGACAGGGGGTGGAACACCATATATTTT	CASSPPLDRGWNTIYF
-	TRBV7-8	many	TRBJ2-7	TGTGCCAGCAGCTTAGACCCATACGAGCAGTACTTC	CASSLDPYEQYF
TRBD2	TRBV19	many	TRBJ2-3	TGTGCCAGTAGTGCGGCGTCACTCGGGGGGGATACGCAGTATTTT	CASSAASLGGDTQYF
TRBD1	TRBV18	few	TRBJ2-1	TGTGCCAGCTCATCCTTAGACAGGGGATCCTACAATGAGCAGTTCTTC	CASSSLDRGSYNEQFF
-	TRBV28	few	TRBJ1-5	TGTGCCAGCAGTCCGGGTAGTGTTCTGCCCCAGCATTTT	CASSPGSVLPQHF
-	TRBV11-2	-	TRBJ1-3	TGTGCCAGCAGCTCCATATGGGGGGGTTTATCCTCTGGAAACACCATATATTTT	CASSSIWGGLSSGNTIYF
-	TRBV20-1	many	TRBJ2-1	TGCAGTGCTGGGACCTGGCCCTCCTACAATGAGCAGTTCTTC	CSAGTWPSYNEQFF
TRBD1	TRBV6-1	many	TRBJ1-5	TGTGCCAGCAGCCCTCAAACAGGGGGGAATCAGCCCCAGCATTTT	CASSPQTGGNQPQHF
-	TRBV5-1	-	TRBJ2-4	TGCGCCAGCAGCGCCTACAGGGAGGCCAAAAACATTCAGTACTTC	CASSAYREAKNIQYF
-	TRBV11-3	once	TRBJ2-7	TGTGCCAGCAGCACCTACAGGGTGCCGTACGAGCAGTACTTC	CASSTYRVPYEQYF
-	TRBV30	-	TRBJ1-5	TGTGCCTGGAGGCACGAAGGGGCGGGCAATCAGCCCCAGCATTTT	CAWRHEGAGNQPQHF
-	TRBV20-1	-	TRBJ2-3	TGCAGTGCTAGAGATTGGGCCGACCAGGGTACGCAGTATTTT	CSARDWADQGTQYF
-	TRBV18	many	TRBJ2-7	TGTGCCAGCTCCCCCATCGGGACGGATCCAAACTACGAGCAGTACTTC	CASSPIGTDPNYEQYF